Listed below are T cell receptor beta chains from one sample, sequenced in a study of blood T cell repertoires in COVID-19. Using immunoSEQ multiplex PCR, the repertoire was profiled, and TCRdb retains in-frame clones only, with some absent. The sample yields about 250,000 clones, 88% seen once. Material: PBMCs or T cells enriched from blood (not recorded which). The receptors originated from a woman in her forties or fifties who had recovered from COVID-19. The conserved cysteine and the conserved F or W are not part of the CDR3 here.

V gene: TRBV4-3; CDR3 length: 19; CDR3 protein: ASSQEGGGRERHNSYNEQF
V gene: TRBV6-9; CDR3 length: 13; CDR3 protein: ASNRLIGQSYEQY
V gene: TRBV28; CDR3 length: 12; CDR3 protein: ASRRTEFNQPQH
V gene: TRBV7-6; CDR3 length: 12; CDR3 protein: ASSPEDRGREAF
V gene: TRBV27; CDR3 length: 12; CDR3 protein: ASKVRTREYEQY
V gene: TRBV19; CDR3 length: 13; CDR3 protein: ASSIQVLAGNTIY
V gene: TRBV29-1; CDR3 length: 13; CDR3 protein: SVRGQGVNTGELF
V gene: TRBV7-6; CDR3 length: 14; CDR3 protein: ASSSENGLNTGELF
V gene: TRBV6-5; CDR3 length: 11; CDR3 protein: ASSRTIYYEQY
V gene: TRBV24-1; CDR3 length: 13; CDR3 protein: ATSRAGGSGGEQF
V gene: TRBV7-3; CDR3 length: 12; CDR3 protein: ASSQGGQAYGYT
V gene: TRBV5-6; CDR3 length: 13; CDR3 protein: ASSLSGSLNTEAF
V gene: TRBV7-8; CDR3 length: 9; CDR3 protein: ASSLRFEQY
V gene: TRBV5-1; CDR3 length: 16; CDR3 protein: ASHNGLASESSYNEQF
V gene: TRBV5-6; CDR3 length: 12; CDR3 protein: ASSEGQGAYEQY
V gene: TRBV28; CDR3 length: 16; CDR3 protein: ASSLRQGLGTGANVLT
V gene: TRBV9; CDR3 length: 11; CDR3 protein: ASSRLAPGELF
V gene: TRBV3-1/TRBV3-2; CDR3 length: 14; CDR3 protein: ASSQDLPSGSDEQF
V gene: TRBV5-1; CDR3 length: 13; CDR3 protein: ASSARTGDTETQY
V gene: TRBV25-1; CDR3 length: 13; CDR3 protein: ASSAGTGGFSPLH
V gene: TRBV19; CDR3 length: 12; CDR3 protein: ASSIGTGNYGYT
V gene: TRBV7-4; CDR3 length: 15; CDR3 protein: ASSFIGGGSSYNEQF
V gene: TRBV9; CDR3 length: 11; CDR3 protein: ASSVPSSGSMY
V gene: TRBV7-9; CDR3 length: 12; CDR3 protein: ASSLTGVTGELF
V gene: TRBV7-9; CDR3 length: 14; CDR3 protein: ASSSRGSSSGNTIY
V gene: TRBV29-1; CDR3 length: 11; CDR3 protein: SVDRRRGTEAF
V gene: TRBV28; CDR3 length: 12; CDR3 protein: ASSARTGNQPQH
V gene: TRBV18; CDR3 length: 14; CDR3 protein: ASSPRWEASGYEQY
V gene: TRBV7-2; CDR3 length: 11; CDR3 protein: ASSRQINQPQH
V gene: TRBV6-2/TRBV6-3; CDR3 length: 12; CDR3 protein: ASSPGGKNTEAF
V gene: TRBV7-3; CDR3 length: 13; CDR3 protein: ASSQGSGSTETQY
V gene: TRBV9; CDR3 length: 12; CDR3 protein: ASSGSYQDTEAF
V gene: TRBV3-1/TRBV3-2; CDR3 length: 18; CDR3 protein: ASSQESAFSSGRVSYEQY
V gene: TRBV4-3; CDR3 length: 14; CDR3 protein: ASSQDRSSGRYEQY
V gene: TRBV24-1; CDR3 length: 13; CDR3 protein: ATSETGGGNYGYT
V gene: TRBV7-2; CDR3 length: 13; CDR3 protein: ASSFDRASYNEQF
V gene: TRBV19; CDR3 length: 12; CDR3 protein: ASSTQGGTDTQY
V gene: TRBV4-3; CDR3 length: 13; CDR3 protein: ASSPRRDRGNTIY
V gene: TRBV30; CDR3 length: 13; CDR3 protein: AWSDRFSGANVLT
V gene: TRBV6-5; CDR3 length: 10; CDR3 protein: ASRQLQGFAF
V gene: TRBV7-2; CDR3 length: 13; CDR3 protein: ASSTGLAGGGEQF
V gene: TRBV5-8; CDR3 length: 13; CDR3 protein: ASSLYSLLNTEAF
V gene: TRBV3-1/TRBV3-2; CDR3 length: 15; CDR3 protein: ASSQGEFQGAGNTIY
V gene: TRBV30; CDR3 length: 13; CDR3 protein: AWGAGKVVQETQY
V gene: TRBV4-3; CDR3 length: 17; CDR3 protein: ASSRQGPGTGASGNTIY
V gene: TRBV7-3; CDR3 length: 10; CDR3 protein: AGDLQRDTQY
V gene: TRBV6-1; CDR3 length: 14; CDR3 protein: ASSVPGQGRHEKLF
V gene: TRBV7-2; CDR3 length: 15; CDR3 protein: ASSSSGTGGGNTEAF